The 22 T cell receptor beta chains listed next were all sequenced from one sample in a study of blood T cell repertoires in COVID-19. Produced via immunoSEQ multiplex PCR; TCRdb's table is partial and in-frame only. The sample contains around 380,000 clones, roughly four fifths of which appear only once. Input material: peripheral blood. Source of these receptors: a human donor with acute or convalescent COVID-19. The donor label of this sample is uncertain.

V gene TRBV30 combines with J gene TRBJ1-2; D not certain. V gave up 3 bases and J gave up 4 bases, with 18 bases separating them. The CDR3 spans 15 residues. Germline CDR1 and CDR2: GTSNPN and SVGIG (reference sequence). CDR3 sequence (DNA): TGTGCCTGGAGAATGTCGATAGCGGGAGGCTATGGCTACACCTTC. Residues: CAWRMSIAGGYGYTF.

The J gene is TRBJ1-1, the V gene TRBV6-4; possibly TRBD1 for D (5 bases). Trimming shortened V by 6 bases and J by 0 bases, and 8 bases separated the two germline ends. Germline values: CDR1 MRHNA, CDR2 SNTAGT. The CDR3 has 13 residues. CDR3 residues: CASSQTVNTEAFF. The CDR3 DNA reads as TGTGCCAGCAGCCAGACAGTGAACACTGAAGCTTTCTTT.

The table lists this clone with a count of one. The chain is built from TRBV28 and TRBJ2-7, with 9 nucleotides matching TRBD1. Losses at the gene ends were 7 bases for V and 0 bases for J; bases not matched to a gene: 4. The germline CDR1 and CDR2 sequences are MDHEN and SYDVKM. This CDR3 region has 14 residues. The CDR3 spells CASKRTGVSYEQYF. DNA of the CDR3: TGTGCCAGCAAACGGACAGGGGTCTCCTACGAGCAGTACTTC.

This clone was observed a handful of times. The rearrangement links TRBV11-3 to TRBJ2-3; 8 bases fit TRBD1. Germline trimming cut 3 bases from V and 3 bases from J; bases unmatched to any gene: 5. The CDR3 has 15 amino acids. CDR1 and CDR2 (germline): SGHNT, YENEEA. The CDR3: CASSFRTGLTDTQYF. The CDR3 region has the DNA TGTGCCAGCAGCTTCCGGACAGGGTTGACAGATACGCAGTATTTT.

The chain carries TRBV19 and TRBJ1-2, with D perhaps TRBD1 (6 bases). The V end was cut by 6 bases, the J end by 3 bases, with 17 bases between. Germline CDR1 reads LNHDA; CDR2 reads SQIVND (reference sequence). The CDR3 is 15 residues long. In DNA, the CDR3 is TGTGCCAGTAGATGGAACAGGGAGGGGTACTATGGCTACACCTTC. It translates to CASRWNREGYYGYTF.

The CDR3 region has the DNA TGTGCCAGCTCACCCCCGACTAGCGGGAGGGCCCATGAGCAGTTCTTC. Protein product: CASSPPTSGRAHEQFF. The genes are TRBV18 and TRBJ2-1; 14 bases line up with TRBD2. Germline V lookup: CDR1 KGHSH, CDR2 LQKENI. With V trimmed by 3 bases and J by 8 bases, 6 bases remained unmatched. The CDR3 runs to 16 residues.

This clone has a handful of counts. V and J are TRBV29-1 and TRBJ1-2; D ambiguous. Germline loops: CDR1 SQVTM, CDR2 ANQGSEA. V gave up 5 bases and J gave up 4 bases, with 8 bases separating them. The CDR3 spans 11 residues. This chain's CDR3 is CSVPGSYGYTF. CDR3 sequence (DNA): TGCAGCGTTCCCGGGTCCTATGGCTACACCTTC.

J is TRBJ1-4 and V is TRBV7-2; 9 nucleotides agree with TRBD1. The V gene end was trimmed by 3 bases and the J gene end by 5 bases; junction bases not matched to a gene: 4. CDR1 is SGHTA and CDR2 is FQGNSA in the germline V gene. The CDR3 contains 15 residues. CDR3 DNA: TGTGCCAGCAGCTTGGGGACAGGGTTGAATGAAAAACTGTTTTTT. Its translation is CASSLGTGLNEKLFF.

This clone has only one observation. This chain connects TRBV11-2 to TRBJ2-1; TRBD2 matches 7 bases. CDR3 length equals 17 residues. Germline CDR1 SGHAT, CDR2 FQNNGV. Trimming took 3 bases from V and 0 from J; bases not matched to a gene: 8. The CDR3 is CASSLSPGLDSYNEQFF. DNA for the CDR3: TGTGCCAGCAGCTTGAGTCCCGGACTAGACTCCTACAATGAGCAGTTCTTC.

V is TRBV10-3 and J is TRBJ1-6, with a weak D call TRBD1 (5 bases). Trimming pared 2 bases from V and 7 bases from J, leaving 9 bases between. Germline CDR1 ENHRY, CDR2 SYGVKD. The CDR3 is 14 amino acids. CDR3 region: CAISEPQENSPLHF. The CDR3 DNA follows: TGTGCCATCAGTGAGCCACAGGAAAATTCACCCCTCCACTTT.

J is TRBJ1-3 and V is TRBV19, with D possibly TRBD1 on 6 matching bases. Germline CDR1 and CDR2: LNHDA and SQIVND (reference sequence). The CDR3 runs to 16 residues. Trimming shortened V by 5 bases and J by 0 bases, and 14 bases separated the two germline ends. The CDR3 sequence is CASSAWGLGSGNTIYF. The CDR3 DNA reads as TGTGCCAGTAGTGCATGGGGGCTTGGCTCTGGAAACACCATATATTTT.

This clone was observed a few times. This rearrangement joins TRBV2 to TRBJ1-5; maybe TRBD1 (6 bases). The V end lost 7 bases, the J end lost 5 bases, and 15 bases lay between the germline ends. The CDR3 is made up of 14 amino acids. CDR1 SNHLY and CDR2 FYNNEI come from the germline V gene. The CDR3 region is CASNGQLFDQPQHF. The CDR3 DNA reads as TGTGCCAGCAATGGACAGCTCTTCGATCAGCCCCAGCATTTT. The full variable domain, in which reference TRBV2 and TRBJ1-5 provide the parts outside the CDR3, is EPEVTQTPSHQVTQMGQEVILRCVPISNHLYFYWYRQILGQKVEFLVSFYNNEISEKSEIFDDQFSVERPDGSNFTLKIRSTKLEDSAMYFCASNGQLFDQPQHFGDGTRLSIL.

This clone was counted between two and nine times. The rearrangement uses TRBV2 and TRBJ2-7; D might be TRBD1 (5 bases). Trimming cost V 1 base and J 2 bases, with 12 bases left between them. Per germline, CDR1 SNHLY and CDR2 FYNNEI. The CDR3 totals 15 residues. CDR3 in amino acids: CASSEDQGITYEQYF. CDR3 nucleotide sequence: TGTGCCAGCAGTGAAGATCAGGGAATTACCTACGAGCAGTACTTC.

The chain has TRBV5-1 and TRBJ2-1, with 8 nucleotides matching TRBD1. Trimming removed 4 bases from V and 2 bases from J; junction bases left unmatched: 8. The length of the CDR3 is 16 residues. Germline lookup yields CDR1 SGHRS and CDR2 YFSETQ. CDR3 amino acids: CASSRTGSATYNEQFF. In DNA, the CDR3 is TGCGCCAGCAGCCGGACAGGGTCCGCGACCTACAATGAGCAGTTCTTC.

CDR3 nucleotides: TGTGCCAGCAGCCCCAATACAGGGGTGAAGTACTTC. The encoded protein is CASSPNTGVKYF. The rearrangement joins TRBV7-9 to TRBJ2-4; TRBD1 agrees at 7 bases. J was trimmed by 14 bases and V by 5 bases; bases with no gene match: 9. The CDR3 is 12 residues long. Germline V lookup: CDR1 SEHNR, CDR2 FQNEAQ (reference sequence).

This chain joins TRBV3-1 (or the pseudogene TRBV3-2) and TRBJ1-4; D unresolved. The CDR3 runs 17 residues. Germline V CDR1 and CDR2: LGHDT, YNNKEL (reference sequence). Trimming took 0 bases from V and 2 from J, leaving 13 bases between them. The chain's CDR3 is CASSQDQGAATNEKLFF. Here the CDR3 DNA reads TGTGCCAGCAGCCAAGATCAAGGAGCAGCCACTAATGAAAAACTGTTTTTT.

The chain uses TRBV28 and TRBJ1-6; D possibly corresponds to TRBD1 (5 bases). The CDR3 consists of 14 residues. Germline CDR1 MDHEN, CDR2 SYDVKM. Trimming took off 6 bases at V and 6 bases at J, with 12 bases between the two ends. CDR3 bases: TGTGCCAGCAGCTTTCGGGGGATTAATTCACCCCTCCACTTT. Its protein is CASSFRGINSPLHF.

The chain carries TRBV11-2 and TRBJ2-7, with 7 nucleotides matching TRBD2. Germline V CDR1 and CDR2: SGHAT, FQNNGV. The V and J ends lost 3 bases and 4 bases, in that order; junction bases with no gene match: 9. CDR3 length: 15 residues. CDR3 coding DNA: TGTGCCAGCAGCTTCTTGGCGGGAGCGGTTTACGAGCAGTACTTC. It translates to CASSFLAGAVYEQYF.

The rearrangement joins TRBV2 to TRBJ1-1, with a tentative D call TRBD1 (6 bases). Per the germline V gene, CDR1 is SNHLY and CDR2 is FYNNEI. The V gene lost 2 bases and the J gene lost 5 bases, with 9 bases spanning the gap. The CDR3 runs to 13 residues. The CDR3 loop is CASSEYRVTEAFF. CDR3 coding DNA: TGTGCCAGCAGTGAATACAGGGTTACTGAAGCTTTCTTT.

The chain links TRBV27 to TRBJ1-1; 10 nucleotides agree with TRBD1. Trimming took 4 bases from V and 3 from J; bases not matched to a gene: 11. CDR1 and CDR2 from the germline V gene are MNHEY and SMNVEV (reference sequence). The CDR3 sequence is 17 residues long. CDR3 sequence reads: CASSSRKGGTGDTEAFF. The CDR3 bases are TGTGCCAGCAGTTCTCGGAAGGGGGGGACAGGGGACACTGAAGCTTTCTTT.

The chain employs TRBV7-9 and TRBJ2-1; D is perhaps TRBD2 (5 bases). CDR3 length: 16 amino acids. Germline loops: CDR1 SEHNR, CDR2 FQNEAQ (reference sequence). Trimming stripped 1 base from V and 7 bases from J, with 17 bases between. The DNA for the CDR3 is TGTGCCAGCAGCTTAGTCGGGAAAAGGCAGGCGAATGAGCAGTTCTTC. It is translated as CASSLVGKRQANEQFF.

The sample holds one count of this clone. The chain recombines TRBV3-1 (or the pseudogene TRBV3-2) with TRBJ2-7; a weak D match, TRBD1 (5 bases). From germline, CDR1 is LGHDT and CDR2 YNNKEL (reference sequence). Between the trimmed V and J ends, which lost 4 bases and 5 bases, there was a span of 6 bases. The CDR3 runs to 11 residues. CDR3 region: CASSPGHEQYF. The CDR3 DNA follows: TGTGCCAGCAGCCCAGGGCACGAGCAGTACTTC.